The 30 T cell receptor beta chains reported below all come from one sample, sequenced in a study of blood T cell repertoires in COVID-19. Clones were sequenced by immunoSEQ multiplex PCR, and TCRdb holds only the in-frame ones, with some missing. Found here are about 220,000 clones, 70% to 90% of them singletons; the top ten hold about 9.4%. Source material: peripheral blood. These receptors were obtained from a woman in her fifties or sixties with COVID-19, enrolled during active disease.

This chain joins TRBV5-1 and TRBJ2-5; D is possibly TRBD2 (5 bases). Germline V gene sequence: CDR1 SGHRS, CDR2 YFSETQ. This CDR3 contains 13 residues. Trimming stripped 2 bases from V and 5 bases from J, with 10 bases between. The CDR3 nucleotides read TGCGCCAGCAGCTTCGGGGTTTGGGAGACCCAGTACTTC. It yields the protein CASSFGVWETQYF.

The chain links TRBV11-2 to TRBJ2-3, with D unclear. V was clipped by 7 bases and J by 4 bases, with 15 bases between them. The CDR3 is 14 residues long. Germline V gives CDR1 SGHAT, CDR2 FQNNGV. The CDR3 coding sequence is TGTGCCAGCATCCCGCGGTACCCGGCAGATACGCAGTATTTT. This gives the protein CASIPRYPADTQYF.

V is TRBV19 and J is TRBJ1-6, with 7 bases lining up with TRBD1. V lost 2 bases to trimming and J lost 7 bases; unmatched junction nucleotides: 2. The CDR3 runs 14 residues. Per germline, CDR1 LNHDA and CDR2 SQIVND (reference sequence). The CDR3 sequence is CASSIRDRNSPLHF. CDR3 coding DNA: TGTGCCAGTAGTATAAGGGACAGAAATTCACCCCTCCACTTT.

This chain uses TRBV11-2 with TRBJ1-1; D gene ambiguous. Trimming shortened V by 3 bases and J by 1 base, and 9 bases separated the two germline ends. This CDR3 contains 14 residues. Germline lookup yields CDR1 SGHAT and CDR2 FQNNGV. In nucleotides, the CDR3 is TGTGCCAGCAGCTTTGGACTCTCGAACACTGAAGCTTTCTTT. Amino acids: CASSFGLSNTEAFF.

This chain joins TRBV28 and TRBJ2-3, with D unresolved. This CDR3 has 13 amino acids. Germline assignment: CDR1 MDHEN and CDR2 SYDVKM. Trimming cost V 5 bases and J 0 bases, with 6 bases left between them. The CDR3 is CASSTPSTDTQYF. The CDR3 DNA is TGTGCCAGCAGTACTCCTAGCACAGATACGCAGTATTTT.

The CDR3 DNA reads as TGTGCCAGCAGCGGACTAGCGGGGGGGCACAGTGAGCAGTTCTTC. Its protein is CASSGLAGGHSEQFF. This sequence joins TRBV9 and TRBJ2-1; 14 bases match TRBD2. Germline CDR1 reads SGDLS; CDR2 reads YYNGEE. J lost 9 bases, V lost 3 bases, and 5 bases had no gene match. The CDR3 extends over 15 amino acids.

The J gene is TRBJ2-1, the V gene TRBV7-2; no clear D gene. The V gene lost 3 bases and the J gene lost 8 bases, with 5 bases spanning the gap. The CDR3 runs to 11 residues. The germline CDR1 and CDR2 sequences are SGHTA and FQGNSA. In DNA form, the CDR3 reads TGTGCCAGCAGCTTCCGCGATGAGCAGTTCTTC. It encodes CASSFRDEQFF.

This clone was detected once. The V call is TRBV5-1, the J call TRBJ2-1, with TRBD2 matching 12 bases. Trimming at V came to 3 bases and at J to 7 bases, leaving 8 bases not matched to a gene. CDR1 is SGHRS and CDR2 is YFSETQ in the germline V gene. CDR3 length: 16 amino acids. The CDR3 is CASSSALAGGGNEQFF. In nucleotides, the CDR3 is TGCGCCAGCAGCTCGGCACTAGCGGGGGGAGGAAATGAGCAGTTCTTC.

The genes are TRBV6-9 and TRBJ1-5; D may be TRBD1 (6 bases). The CDR3 is 14 residues long. The V gene's germline CDR1 is MNHGY and CDR2 SVAAGI. The ends were cut back, 7 bases at V and 7 bases at J, with 17 bases in the middle. The CDR3 DNA follows: TGTGCCAGCACCCGAACAGGGCGGCGACAGCCCCAGCATTTT. This encodes CASTRTGRRQPQHF.

This clone came up once. J is TRBJ2-7 and V is TRBV6-5; tentatively, D is TRBD2 (5 bases). This CDR3 is built from 14 residues. Trimming removed 6 bases at V and 4 bases at J, with 16 bases between. CDR1 and CDR2 from the germline V gene are MNHEY and SVGAGI. The CDR3 bases are TGTGCCAGCAGCCGTTACGAGGGTGGGTACGAGCAGTACTTC. Amino acid sequence: CASSRYEGGYEQYF.

CDR3 in DNA: TGTGCCACCAAAGGGGGATTTGATGAAAAACTGTTTTTT. Translating gives CATKGGFDEKLFF. The chain has TRBV19 and TRBJ1-4; D possibly corresponds to TRBD1 (6 bases). Trimming removed 10 bases from V and 6 bases from J, with 15 bases in between. The CDR3 contains 13 residues. Germline CDR1 reads LNHDA; CDR2 reads SQIVND (reference sequence).

J is TRBJ2-7 and V is TRBV19, with unresolved D. The CDR3 contains 14 residues. V was trimmed by 5 bases and J by 2 bases, leaving 13 bases between them. Germline V lookup: CDR1 LNHDA, CDR2 SQIVND (reference sequence). This chain's CDR3 is CASSLRPTTYEQYF. The CDR3 DNA reads as TGTGCCAGTAGTCTCCGACCCACTACCTACGAGCAGTACTTC.

The V call is TRBV11-2, the J call TRBJ2-7; 11 bases line up with TRBD1. The CDR3 is 16 amino acids. V lost 3 bases and J lost 4; bases outside the gene matches: 8. The germline CDR1 and CDR2 sequences are SGHAT and FQNNGV. The DNA of the CDR3 is TGTGCCAGCAGCTTTTCATCTGGACAGGGGGCATACGAGCAGTACTTC. It yields the protein CASSFSSGQGAYEQYF.

The rearrangement links TRBV6-5 to TRBJ1-2; 7 bases agree with TRBD1. The germline gives CDR1 MNHEY, CDR2 SVGAGI. After removal of 5 bases from V and 7 bases from J, the junction contained 10 bases not matched to a gene. The CDR3 length is 14 residues. The CDR3 is CASSPRTGGGGYTF. The CDR3 nucleotides are TGTGCCAGCAGTCCGCGGACAGGCGGAGGTGGCTACACCTTC.

The gene calls are TRBV11-3 and TRBJ2-2, with TRBD1 matching 10 bases. V shed 5 bases, J shed 6 bases, and the junction held 9 bases outside the gene matches. The CDR3 length is 16 residues. The germline V gene has CDR1 SGHNT and CDR2 YENEEA. The CDR3 DNA follows: TGTGCCAGCAGCCGACCGGGACAGGGGCGTGCCGGGGAGCTGTTTTTT. Translated, it gives CASSRPGQGRAGELFF.

The V and J genes are TRBV12-5 and TRBJ2-6, with 7 positions matching TRBD1. The germline gives CDR1 LGHNT, CDR2 FRNRAP. J gave up 0 bases and V 2 bases, and 7 bases lay outside the gene matches. The CDR3 sequence is 18 residues long. The CDR3 sequence is CASGLPPGQSSGANVLTF. The CDR3 coding sequence is TGTGCTAGTGGTTTGCCTCCGGGACAGAGCTCTGGGGCCAACGTCCTGACTTTC.

The chain is built from TRBV15 and TRBJ2-7; no clear D gene. CDR3 length equals 12 residues. The germline V gene has CDR1 LNHNV and CDR2 YYDKDF (reference sequence). V was shortened by 3 bases and J by 7 bases, with 10 bases between the two germline ends. The CDR3 sequence is CATSSELTEQYF. In DNA form, the CDR3 reads TGTGCCACCAGCAGCGAATTGACAGAGCAGTACTTC.

The V gene is TRBV5-6, the J gene TRBJ1-2, with D possibly TRBD1 on 6 matching bases. Germline V gene sequence: CDR1 SGHDT, CDR2 YYEEEE. With 4 bases removed from V and 2 bases from J, the gap between germline ends came to 15 bases. This CDR3 is 15 amino acids long. In DNA, the CDR3 is TGTGCCAGCAGCCCAGCAAACAGGGCGAACTATGGCTACACCTTC. It encodes CASSPANRANYGYTF.

This chain joins TRBV5-6 and TRBJ1-6; D possibly corresponds to TRBD1 (6 bases). The CDR3 covers 12 residues. Trimming shortened V by 2 bases and J by 16 bases, and 13 bases separated the two germline ends. CDR1 is SGHDT and CDR2 is YYEEEE in the germline V gene. In nucleotides, the CDR3 is TGTGCCAGCAGCTTCTCCGACAGGTCTCTCCACTTT. Its protein is CASSFSDRSLHF.

The V call is TRBV6-5, the J call TRBJ1-3; no firm D call. Germline lookup yields CDR1 MNHEY and CDR2 SVGAGI. The CDR3 runs to 15 residues. Between the trimmed V and J ends, which lost 6 bases and 2 bases, there was a span of 14 bases. The CDR3 here is CASRSVEDPGNTIYF. In DNA, the CDR3 is TGTGCCAGCAGAAGCGTGGAGGACCCTGGAAACACCATATATTTT.

The J gene is TRBJ1-1, the V gene TRBV6-5; D uncertain. Per the germline V gene, CDR1 is MNHEY and CDR2 is SVGAGI. The V gene lost 6 bases and the J gene lost 3 bases, with 17 bases spanning the gap. This CDR3 has 15 amino acids. The CDR3 is CASRSAGDGDTEAFF. DNA of the CDR3: TGTGCCAGCAGATCTGCGGGTGATGGGGACACTGAAGCTTTCTTT.

This clone was seen just once. The rearrangement joins TRBV3-1 (or the pseudogene TRBV3-2) to TRBJ2-2, with D possibly TRBD2 on 5 matching bases. Between the trimmed V and J ends, which lost 4 bases and 4 bases, there was a span of 31 bases. CDR1 and CDR2 (germline): LGHDT, YNNKEL (reference sequence). The CDR3 consists of 21 residues. CDR3 coding DNA: TGTGCCAGCAGCCTCACCCGGGCTATTCCTGACGATTGGGGAGTCACCGGGGAGCTGTTTTTT. This codes for CASSLTRAIPDDWGVTGELFF.

This chain joins TRBV19 and TRBJ1-1, with D possibly matching TRBD1 (5 bases). CDR1 is LNHDA and CDR2 is SQIVND in the germline V gene (reference sequence). V was trimmed by 3 bases and J by 5 bases, leaving 19 bases between them. The CDR3 has 16 residues. Written as DNA, the CDR3 is TGTGCCAGTAGTATTAAAAGTCAGGGTGCCAGGACTGAAGCTTTCTTT. Its translation: CASSIKSQGARTEAFF.

This clone was seen only once. V is TRBV5-4 and J is TRBJ2-7; TRBD1 matches 7 bases. V shed 1 base, J shed 2 bases, and the junction held 0 bases outside the gene matches. Germline V gene data show CDR1 as SGHNT and CDR2 as YYREEE (reference sequence). The CDR3 spans 13 residues. The CDR3 sequence is CASSLTGAYEQYF. The CDR3 region has the DNA TGTGCCAGCAGCTTGACAGGGGCCTACGAGCAGTACTTC.

The V call is TRBV6-6, the J call TRBJ2-2; TRBD2 matches at 10 bases. Trimming removed 5 bases from V and 7 bases from J; junction bases left unmatched: 16. Germline V gene data show CDR1 as MNHNY and CDR2 as SVGAGI (reference sequence). The CDR3 totals 18 residues. CDR3 nucleotides: TGTGCCAGCAGTCCAGGTCCCCTAGCGGGGGCTCGCGGCGGGGAGCTGTTTTTT. Residues: CASSPGPLAGARGGELFF.

The chain carries TRBV12-5 and TRBJ2-1; D is perhaps TRBD1 (5 bases). The germline CDR1 and CDR2 sequences are LGHNT and FRNRAP. CDR3 length equals 15 residues. Trimming shortened V by 1 base and J by 5 bases, and 12 bases separated the two germline ends. The CDR3 DNA reads TGTGCTAGTGGTTTGGGAGTGTTGGGGCACAATGAGCAGTTCTTC. Amino acid sequence: CASGLGVLGHNEQFF.

The rearrangement uses TRBV5-4 and TRBJ2-7; 13 bases match TRBD2. The CDR3 is 17 amino acids. Germline V gene lookup returns CDR1 SGHNT and CDR2 YYREEE (reference sequence). With V trimmed by 3 bases and J by 5 bases, 11 bases remained unmatched. The CDR3, as DNA: TGTGCCAGCAGCTCGGGACTAGCGGGGCCTCAAATCCACGAGCAGTACTTC. Protein sequence: CASSSGLAGPQIHEQYF.

This clone was seen a handful of times. The J gene is TRBJ1-1, the V gene TRBV5-1; possibly TRBD1 for D (5 bases). The CDR3 loop spans 15 amino acids. V was trimmed by 2 bases and J by 0 bases, leaving 11 bases between them. Germline V gene lookup returns CDR1 SGHRS and CDR2 YFSETQ. The CDR3 region has the DNA TGCGCCAGCAGCTTACGACAGCAAATGAACACTGAAGCTTTCTTT. Translation: CASSLRQQMNTEAFF.

This clone occurred a few times. The genes are TRBV6-5 and TRBJ1-5; D perhaps matches TRBD1 (5 bases). The CDR3 is 13 residues long. V was trimmed by 6 bases and J by 2 bases, leaving 8 bases between them. Germline CDR1 is MNHEY and CDR2 is SVGAGI. CDR3 protein: CASRVTGNQPQHF. In nucleotides, the CDR3 is TGTGCCAGCAGGGTGACAGGCAATCAGCCCCAGCATTTT.

This chain uses TRBV5-5 with TRBJ2-4; no clear D gene. Trimming cost V 0 bases and J 6 bases, with 13 bases left between them. The CDR3 loop spans 15 amino acids. From germline, CDR1 is SGHKS and CDR2 YYEKEE (reference sequence). The CDR3 DNA reads as TGTGCCAGCAGCTTGGATCTTTCTCTCGGAAACATTCAGTACTTC. Translation gives CASSLDLSLGNIQYF.